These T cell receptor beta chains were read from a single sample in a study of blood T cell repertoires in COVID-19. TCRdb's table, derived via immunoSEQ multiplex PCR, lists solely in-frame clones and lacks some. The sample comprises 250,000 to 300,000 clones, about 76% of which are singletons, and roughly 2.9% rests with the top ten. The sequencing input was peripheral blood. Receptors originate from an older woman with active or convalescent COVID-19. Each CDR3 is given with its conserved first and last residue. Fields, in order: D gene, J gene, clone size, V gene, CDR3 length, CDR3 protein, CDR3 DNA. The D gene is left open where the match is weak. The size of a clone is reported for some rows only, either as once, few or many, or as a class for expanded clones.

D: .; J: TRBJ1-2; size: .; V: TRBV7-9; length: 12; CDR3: CASSLDGNGYTF; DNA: TGTGCCAGCAGCTTAGACGGGAATGGCTACACCTTC
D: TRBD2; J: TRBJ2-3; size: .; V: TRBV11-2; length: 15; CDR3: CASTPRAGGTDTQYF; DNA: TGTGCCAGCACCCCCCGAGCGGGGGGGACGGATACGCAGTATTTT
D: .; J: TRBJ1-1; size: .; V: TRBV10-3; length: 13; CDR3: CAISQGQNTEAFF; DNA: TGTGCCATCAGTCAGGGTCAGAACACTGAAGCTTTCTTT
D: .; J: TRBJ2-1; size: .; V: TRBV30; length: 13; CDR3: CAWSRDSVNEQFF; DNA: TGTGCCTGGAGTAGGGACTCGGTCAATGAGCAGTTCTTC
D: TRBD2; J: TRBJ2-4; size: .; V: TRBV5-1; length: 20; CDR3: CASSLAPASGGGIAKNIQYF; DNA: TGCGCCAGCAGCTTGGCCCCGGCTAGCGGGGGGGGTATAGCCAAAAACATTCAGTACTTC
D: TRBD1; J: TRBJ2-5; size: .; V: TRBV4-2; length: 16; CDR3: CASSHLGQGDGETQYF; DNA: TGTGCCAGCAGCCACTTGGGACAGGGTGACGGAGAGACCCAGTACTTC
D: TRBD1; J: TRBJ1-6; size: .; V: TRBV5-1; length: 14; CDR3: CASSSRDRNSPLHF; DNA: TGCGCCAGCAGCTCCCGGGACAGGAATTCACCCCTCCACTTT
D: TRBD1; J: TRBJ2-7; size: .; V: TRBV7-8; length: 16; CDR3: CASSARTGDKSYEQYF; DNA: TGTGCCAGCAGCGCCCGGACAGGGGATAAGTCCTACGAGCAGTACTTC
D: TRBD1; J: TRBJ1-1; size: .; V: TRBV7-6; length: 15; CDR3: CASSAPGQADTEAFF; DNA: TGTGCCAGCAGTGCTCCGGGACAGGCGGACACTGAAGCTTTCTTT
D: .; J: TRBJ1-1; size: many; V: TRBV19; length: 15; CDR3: CASSIAADMNTEAFF; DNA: TGTGCCAGTAGTATAGCGGCTGACATGAACACTGAAGCTTTCTTT
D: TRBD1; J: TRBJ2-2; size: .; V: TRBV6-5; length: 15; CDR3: CASGTGGGNTGELFF; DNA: TGTGCCAGCGGTACAGGGGGCGGGAACACCGGGGAGCTGTTTTTT
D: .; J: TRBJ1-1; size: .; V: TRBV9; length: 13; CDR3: CASTGRQDTEAFF; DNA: TGTGCCAGCACCGGGAGGCAGGACACTGAAGCTTTCTTT
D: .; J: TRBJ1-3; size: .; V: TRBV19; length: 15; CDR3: CASSPGGPSGNTIYF; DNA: TGTGCCAGTAGCCCGGGGGGACCTTCTGGAAACACCATATATTTT
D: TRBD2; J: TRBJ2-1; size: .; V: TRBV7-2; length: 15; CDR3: CASSLAGGLFDEQFF; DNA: TGTGCCAGCAGCTTAGCGGGGGGGTTGTTTGATGAGCAGTTCTTC
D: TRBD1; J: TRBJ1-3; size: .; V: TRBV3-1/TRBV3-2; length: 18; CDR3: CASSQPRTGQGSGNTIYF; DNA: TGTGCCAGCAGCCAACCCCGGACAGGACAGGGCTCCGGAAACACCATATATTTT
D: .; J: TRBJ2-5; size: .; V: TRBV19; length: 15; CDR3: CASSQGLGGAETQYF; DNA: TGTGCCAGTAGCCAGGGATTAGGAGGGGCGGAGACCCAGTACTTC
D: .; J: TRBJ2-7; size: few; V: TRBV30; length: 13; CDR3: CAWRTATTFEQYF; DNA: TGTGCCTGGAGGACAGCCACTACGTTCGAGCAGTACTTC
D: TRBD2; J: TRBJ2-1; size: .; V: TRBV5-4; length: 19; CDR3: CASSLGGLAGGPLNNEQFF; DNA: TGTGCCAGCAGCTTGGGCGGACTAGCGGGGGGGCCCCTCAACAATGAGCAGTTCTTC
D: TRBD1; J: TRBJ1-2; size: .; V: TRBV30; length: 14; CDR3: CAWSEGQGARGYTF; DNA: TGTGCCTGGAGTGAGGGACAGGGGGCGCGGGGCTACACCTTC
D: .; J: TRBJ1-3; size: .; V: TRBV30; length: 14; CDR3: CAWSATGPLGTIYF; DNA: TGTGCCTGGAGTGCCACAGGGCCATTGGGCACCATATATTTT
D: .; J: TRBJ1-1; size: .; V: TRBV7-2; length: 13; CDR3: CASSLTENTEAFF; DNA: TGTGCCAGCAGCTTAACAGAGAACACTGAAGCTTTCTTT
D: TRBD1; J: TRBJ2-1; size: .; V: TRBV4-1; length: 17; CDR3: CASSQDEGTGSYNEQFF; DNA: TGCGCCAGCAGCCAAGACGAGGGGACAGGCTCCTACAATGAGCAGTTCTTC
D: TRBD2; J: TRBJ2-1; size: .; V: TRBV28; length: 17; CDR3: CASSHSKGGTSSDEQFF; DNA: TGTGCCAGCAGCCATTCCAAAGGGGGGACTAGCAGCGATGAGCAGTTCTTC
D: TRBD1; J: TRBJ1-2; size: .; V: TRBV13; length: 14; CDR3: CASSPRQGDVGYTF; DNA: TGTGCCAGCAGCCCCCGACAGGGGGATGTTGGCTACACCTTC
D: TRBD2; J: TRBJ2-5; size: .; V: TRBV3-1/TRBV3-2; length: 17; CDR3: CASSQHYPGRGQETQYF; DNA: TGTGCCAGCAGCCAACATTACCCCGGGAGGGGGCAAGAGACCCAGTACTTC
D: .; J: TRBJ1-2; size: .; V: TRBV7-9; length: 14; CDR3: CASSLPEINYGYTF; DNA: TGTGCCAGCAGCTTACCGGAGATTAACTATGGCTACACCTTC
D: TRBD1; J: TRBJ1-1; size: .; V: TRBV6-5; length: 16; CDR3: CASSYSTTGGSTEAFF; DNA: TGTGCCAGCAGTTACAGTACGACAGGGGGGAGCACTGAAGCTTTCTTT
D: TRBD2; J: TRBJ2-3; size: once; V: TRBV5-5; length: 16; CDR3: CASSLELAVGTDTQYF; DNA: TGTGCCAGCAGCTTGGAACTAGCGGTGGGCACAGATACGCAGTATTTT
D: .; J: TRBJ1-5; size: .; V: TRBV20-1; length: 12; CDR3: CSASGLNQPQHF; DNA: TGCAGTGCCAGTGGTCTAAATCAGCCCCAGCATTTT
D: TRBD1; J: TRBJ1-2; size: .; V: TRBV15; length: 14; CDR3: CATSRGGDSNGYTF; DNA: TGTGCCACCAGCAGAGGGGGGGACAGCAATGGCTACACCTTC
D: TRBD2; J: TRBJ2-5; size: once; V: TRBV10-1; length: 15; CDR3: CASSESTGGRETQYF; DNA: TGCGCCAGCAGTGAGTCCACGGGGGGACGAGAGACCCAGTACTTC
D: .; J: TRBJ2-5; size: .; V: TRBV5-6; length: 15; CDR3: CASSPNPGTLETQYF; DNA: TGTGCCAGCAGCCCCAACCCCGGGACTCTAGAGACCCAGTACTTC
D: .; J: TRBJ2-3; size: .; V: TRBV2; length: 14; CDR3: CASSADKITDTQYF; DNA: TGTGCCAGCAGTGCGGACAAGATCACAGATACGCAGTATTTT
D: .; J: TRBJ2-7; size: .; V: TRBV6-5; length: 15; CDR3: CASSRAQGLGYEQYF; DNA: TGTGCCAGCAGTCGAGCGCAGGGTTTGGGCTACGAGCAGTACTTC
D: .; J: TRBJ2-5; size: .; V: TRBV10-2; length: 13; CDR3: CASSKLKLETQYF; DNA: TGCGCCAGCAGCAAACTCAAACTGGAGACCCAGTACTTC
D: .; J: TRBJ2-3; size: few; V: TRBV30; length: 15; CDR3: CAWSAGLSSTDTQYF; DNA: TGTGCCTGGAGTGCCGGACTTTCTAGCACAGATACGCAGTATTTT
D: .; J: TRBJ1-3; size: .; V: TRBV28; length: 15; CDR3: CASSPRVIAGNTIYF; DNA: TGTGCCAGCAGCCCCAGGGTTATAGCTGGAAACACCATATATTTT
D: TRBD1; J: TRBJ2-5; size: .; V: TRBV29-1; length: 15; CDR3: CSVEAGTGFQETQYF; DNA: TGCAGCGTTGAAGCTGGGACAGGATTCCAAGAGACCCAGTACTTC
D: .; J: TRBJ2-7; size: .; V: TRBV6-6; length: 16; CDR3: CASSYSGGGPSLEQYF; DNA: TGTGCCAGCAGTTACTCGGGAGGGGGGCCTTCTTTAGAGCAGTACTTC
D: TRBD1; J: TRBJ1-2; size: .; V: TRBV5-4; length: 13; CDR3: CASSFFGTGGYTF; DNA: TGTGCCAGCAGCTTCTTCGGGACAGGGGGCTACACCTTC
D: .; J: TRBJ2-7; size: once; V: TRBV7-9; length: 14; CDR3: CASSLAQASYEQYF; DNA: TGTGCCAGCAGCTTAGCTCAGGCCAGCTACGAGCAGTACTTC
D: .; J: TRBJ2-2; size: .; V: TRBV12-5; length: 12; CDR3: CASGRVPGELFF; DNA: TGTGCTAGTGGCAGGGTTCCCGGGGAGCTGTTTTTT
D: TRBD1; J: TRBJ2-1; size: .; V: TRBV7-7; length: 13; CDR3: CASSVGQDNEQFF; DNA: TGTGCCAGCAGCGTAGGACAGGACAATGAGCAGTTCTTC
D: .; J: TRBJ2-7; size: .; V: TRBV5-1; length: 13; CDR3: CASSLGLGYEQYF; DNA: TGCGCCAGCAGCTTGGGACTGGGTTACGAGCAGTACTTC
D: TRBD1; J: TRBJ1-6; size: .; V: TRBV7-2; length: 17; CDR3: CASSPPVQGRPNSPLHF; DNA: TGTGCCAGCAGCCCCCCTGTACAGGGGAGGCCTAATTCACCCCTCCACTTT
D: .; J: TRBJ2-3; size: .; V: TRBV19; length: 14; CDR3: CASSTQASTDTQYF; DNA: TGTGCCAGTAGTACCCAGGCCTCCACAGATACGCAGTATTTT
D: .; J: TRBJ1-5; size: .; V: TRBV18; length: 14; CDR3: CASSPSGSNQPQHF; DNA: TGTGCCAGCTCACCATCCGGGAGCAATCAGCCCCAGCATTTT
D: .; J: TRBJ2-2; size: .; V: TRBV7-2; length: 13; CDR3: CASSLKTTGELFF; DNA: TGTGCCAGCAGCCTAAAGACAACCGGGGAGCTGTTTTTT
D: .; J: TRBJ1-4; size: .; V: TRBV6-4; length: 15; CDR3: CASSDTRGGAEKLFF; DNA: TGTGCCAGCAGTGACACGAGGGGAGGGGCTGAAAAACTGTTTTTT
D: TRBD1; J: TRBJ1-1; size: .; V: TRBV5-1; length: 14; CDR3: CASSLGRGVTEAFF; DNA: TGCGCCAGCAGCTTGGGCAGGGGGGTAACTGAAGCTTTCTTT
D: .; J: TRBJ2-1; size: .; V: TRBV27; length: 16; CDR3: CASSLSSGTSYNEQFF; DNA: TGTGCCAGCAGTTTATCTAGCGGAACTTCCTACAATGAGCAGTTCTTC
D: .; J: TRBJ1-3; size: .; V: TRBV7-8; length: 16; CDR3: CASSLGLQYSGNTIYF; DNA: TGTGCCAGCAGCTTAGGTTTGCAGTACTCTGGAAACACCATATATTTT
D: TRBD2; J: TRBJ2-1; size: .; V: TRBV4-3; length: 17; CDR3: CASSGDISGGQYNEQFF; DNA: TGCGCCAGCAGCGGAGACATCAGCGGGGGGCAGTACAATGAGCAGTTCTTC
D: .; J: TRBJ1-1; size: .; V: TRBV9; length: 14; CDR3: CASSPTGLDTEAFF; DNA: TGTGCCAGCAGCCCCACAGGGTTGGACACTGAAGCTTTCTTT